The TCR beta chain under discussion was sequenced for a study of T cells after yellow fever vaccination (dated by TCRdb to between 2017 and 2020). About the study as a whole: The SMART-Seq v4 Ultra Low Input RNA kit was used to prepare libraries from fractions with low cell numbers. To track T-cell clones before and after primary and booster YFV17D yellow fever vaccination, bulk TCR alpha and beta repertoires were sequenced longitudinally. The cohort comprised two healthy male donors, one aged 18 to 29 and one aged 30 to 40 years. Blood was collected at multiple timepoints before and after primary and secondary immunization, and bulk PBMC replicates and cell subsets were isolated. Findings and caveats that apply to the study as a whole: The secondary T-cell response was weaker than the primary response but faster, peaking on day 5 instead of day 15. FACS-sorted repertoires could contain abundant contaminating clonotypes from the bulk population, so computational filtering was required. After the booster, most clones that had expanded after primary vaccination were detected again (over 95% of CD4 and about 88% of CD8), suggesting broad maintenance of memory. A small share of clonotypes was detected in both CD4 and CD8 compartments, with the overlap likely arising from convergent recombination. Because the study included only a couple of donors, the extent to which the findings can be generalized is limited.

The reads were generated on an Illumina NovaSeq 6000. TCR cDNA was synthesized by 5'RACE template switching, through which a universal primer site and unique molecular identifiers were introduced. Priming for cDNA synthesis came from both the TCR alpha and TCR beta constant segments. Library amplification used two PCR steps, and the second PCR step added sample barcodes and sequencing adapters. Libraries were sequenced on Illumina HiSeq 2500 (2x100 bp) or NovaSeq (2x150 bp). Turning to the authors' computational methods: MIGEC handled demultiplexing of reads and collapsing into UMI consensus sequences, while MiXCR performed V(D)J alignment. Using edgeR on replicate PBMC samples, clonotypes were called vaccine-responding if FDR was below 0.01 and the log2 fold change was above 5 up to day 15. Each bulk clonotype was labeled CD4 or CD8 based on which sequenced repertoire, CD4 or CD8, contained the clonotype at higher abundance. TCRdb reran the public reads through fastp at Q25 and MiXCR, keeping productive beta chains. Each record represents a unique CDR3 protein, reported with the most common genes and DNA among its rows. What appears here as the V and J calls and clone size reflects TCRdb's work, not the paper's. The sample yields a few hundred thousand distinct CDR3 sequences; roughly 5.6% were counted once. The ten biggest clones cover roughly 3.5% of the sample.

This clonotype showed up many times. Its specific antigen is unknown. Base qualities are not at hand, and no much larger clone is one base apart. V is reduced by 4 bases and J by 6 bases, leaving a spacing of 25 bases between them. The CDR3 measures 18 amino acids from cysteine to phenylalanine. The DNA shown is the 54-base CDR3, in frame from base 1. Per the germline V gene (reference sequence), SEHNR is the CDR1 and FQNEAQ is the CDR2. The sample's treatment or condition label, in plain terms: live attenuated yellow fever vaccine strain. A standard Ficoll-Paque protocol was used to isolate PBMCs from peripheral blood. CD4 and CD8 T-cell fractions were isolated with Dynabeads CD4 and CD8 positive selection kits. TriZol was used to extract RNA from bulk PBMCs, from CD4 and CD8 fractions, and from dextramer-positive and dextramer-negative fractions.

The sample consisted of CD4+ T cells sorted from PBMCs, taken on the day of the yellow fever booster vaccination. The chain links TRBV7-9 with TRBJ2-4; a tentative D match to TRBD2 spans 6 bases. This TCR came from a man between 18 and 29 years old who received the YFV17D yellow fever vaccine. The CDR3 has the sequence CASSSTMGHGAGINIQYF. The nucleotide sequence is TGTGCCAGCAGCTCAACTATGGGCCACGGAGCGGGTATAAACATTCAGTACTTC.